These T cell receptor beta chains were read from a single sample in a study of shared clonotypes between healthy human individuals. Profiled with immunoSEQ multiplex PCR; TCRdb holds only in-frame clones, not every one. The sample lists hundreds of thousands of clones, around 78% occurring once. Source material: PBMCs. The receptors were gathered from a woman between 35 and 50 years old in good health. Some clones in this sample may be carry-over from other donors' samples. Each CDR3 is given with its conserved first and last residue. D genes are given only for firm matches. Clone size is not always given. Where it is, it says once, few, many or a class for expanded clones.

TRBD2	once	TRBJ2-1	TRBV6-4	TGTGCCAGCAGTAAGATAGCGGGAGTGGACAATGAGCAGTTCTTC	CASSKIAGVDNEQFF
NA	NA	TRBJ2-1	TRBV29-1	TGCAGCGTTGAGGGGGAAGGGAACTACAATGAGCAGTTCTTC	CSVEGEGNYNEQFF
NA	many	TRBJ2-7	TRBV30	TGTGCCTGGAGTAGAGGACAGCTCTACGAGCAGTACTTC	CAWSRGQLYEQYF
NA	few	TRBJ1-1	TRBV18	TGTGCCAGCTCCCCCCGGGAAGGGTCGGGGCAGGAAGCTTTCTTT	CASSPREGSGQEAFF
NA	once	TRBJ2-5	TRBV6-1	TGTGCCAGCAGTGAAGCAAGGGGCCGCTGGGAGACCCAGTACTTC	CASSEARGRWETQYF
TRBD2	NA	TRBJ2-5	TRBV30	TGTGCCTGCGAGACAAGGACTAGCGGGCAAGAGACCCAGTACTTC	CACETRTSGQETQYF
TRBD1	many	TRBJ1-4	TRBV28	TGTGCCAGCCACCAGGGGGGGGATGAAAAACTGTTTTTT	CASHQGGDEKLFF
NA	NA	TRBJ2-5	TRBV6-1	TGTGCCAGTCCACTCATAGGCGGAGAGACCCAGTACTTC	CASPLIGGETQYF
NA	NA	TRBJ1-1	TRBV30	TGTGCCTGGTCGGGGCCCCATGAAGCTTTCTTC	CAWSGPHEAFF
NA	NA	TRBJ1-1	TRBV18	TGTGCCAGCTCACCATCCGGCCCCGGCGCTTTCTTT	CASSPSGPGAFF
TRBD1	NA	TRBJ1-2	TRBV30	TGTGCCTGGGCGGACAGGGAGTTAGGCTGCACCTTC	CAWADRELGCTF
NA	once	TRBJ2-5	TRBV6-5	TGTGCCAGCAGACCGACCCGACGGCGGGAGACCCAGTACTTC	CASRPTRRRETQYF
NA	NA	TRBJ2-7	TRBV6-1	TGTGCCAGTGGCTCCTACGAGCAGTACTTC	CASGSYEQYF
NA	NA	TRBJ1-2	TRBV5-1	TGCGCCAGCAGCTTGTCGCCCAACTATGGCTACACCTTC	CASSLSPNYGYTF
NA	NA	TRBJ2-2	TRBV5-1	TGCGCCAGCAGCTTGCAGGGTGGCACCGGGGAGCTGTTTTTT	CASSLQGGTGELFF
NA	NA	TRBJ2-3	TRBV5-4	TGTGCCAGCAGCTTGGACCGCACAGATACGCAGTATTTT	CASSLDRTDTQYF
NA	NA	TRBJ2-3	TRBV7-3	TGTGCCAGCAGCTTAGGGGTTGACACCCGCACAGATACGCAGTATTTT	CASSLGVDTRTDTQYF
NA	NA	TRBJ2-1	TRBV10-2	TGCGCCAGTTCTCCTCGACAGATGAACAATGAGCAGTTCTTC	CASSPRQMNNEQFF
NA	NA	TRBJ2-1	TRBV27	TGTGCCAGCAGTTTATCCGGCAGTTCCTTTGGGGTCGGGGAGCAGTTCTTC	CASSLSGSSFGVGEQFF
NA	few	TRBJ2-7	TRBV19	TGTGCCAGTAGTGGGTACTACGAGCAGTACTTC	CASSGYYEQYF
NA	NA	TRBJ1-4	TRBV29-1	TGCAGCGTTCTGGTGCAGAGACTCGAGATTGCAACTAATGAAAAACTGTTTTTT	CSVLVQRLEIATNEKLFF
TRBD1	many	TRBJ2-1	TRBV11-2	TGTGCCAGCAGCTTAAGGTTTGGGGACAGGAGGAATGAGCAGTTCTTC	CASSLRFGDRRNEQFF
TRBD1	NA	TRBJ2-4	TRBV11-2	TGTGCCAGCACCTCCGGAGGACAGGGGGCGATGGCCAAAAACATTCAGTACTTC	CASTSGGQGAMAKNIQYF
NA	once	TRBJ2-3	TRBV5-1	TGCGCCAGCAGCTTGGAGGGTAGGAGCACAGATACGCAGTATTTT	CASSLEGRSTDTQYF
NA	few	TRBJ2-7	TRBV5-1	TGCGCCAGCAGCTCCTTGGACAGCTCCTACGAGCAGTACTTC	CASSSLDSSYEQYF
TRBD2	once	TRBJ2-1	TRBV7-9	TGTGCCAGCACCTACCCCCCCCCAGCGGGGCCGGTTCACAATGAGCAGTTCTTC	CASTYPPPAGPVHNEQFF
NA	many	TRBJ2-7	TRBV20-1	TGCAGCACCGGGCTCTCCTACGAGCAGTACTTC	CSTGLSYEQYF
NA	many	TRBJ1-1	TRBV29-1	TGCAGCGTTCTGGGGGGGGGAAAGAACACTGAAGCTTTCTTT	CSVLGGGKNTEAFF
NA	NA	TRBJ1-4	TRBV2	TGTGCCAGCAGCCCCAGGGGCCTCCCCACTAATGAAAAACTGTTTTTT	CASSPRGLPTNEKLFF
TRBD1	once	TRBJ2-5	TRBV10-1	TGCGCCTGGCAGGGGGCTGCGACCCAGTACTTC	CAWQGAATQYF
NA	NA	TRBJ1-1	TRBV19	TGTGCCAGTAGTATAGGGTCGACAGTGGGCACTGAAGCTTTCTTT	CASSIGSTVGTEAFF
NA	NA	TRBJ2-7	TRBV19	TGTGCCAGTAGTATAGTCGGTTTCTCGACATCCCGCTCCTACGAGCAGTACTTC	CASSIVGFSTSRSYEQYF
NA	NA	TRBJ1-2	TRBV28	TGTGCCAGCAGTCCCTGGACGGATCCCTATGGCTACACCTTC	CASSPWTDPYGYTF
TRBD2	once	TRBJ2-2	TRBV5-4	TGTGCCAGCAGCCGGGGACTAGCGGGAGGTATCCCCGGGGAGCTGTTTTTT	CASSRGLAGGIPGELFF
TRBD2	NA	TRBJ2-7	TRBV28	TGTGCCAGCGGGACTACGATCTACGAGCAGTACTTC	CASGTTIYEQYF
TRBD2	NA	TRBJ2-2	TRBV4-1	TGCGCCAGCAGCCAAGTGGGAGGGGCCGGGGAGCTGTTTTTT	CASSQVGGAGELFF
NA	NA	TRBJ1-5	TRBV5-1	TGCGCCAGCAGCCCCGGACAGCGAAATCAGCCCCAGCATTTT	CASSPGQRNQPQHF
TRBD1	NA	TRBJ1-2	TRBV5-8	TGTGCCAGCAGCTTACAGGGGTCCTACTATGGCTACACCTTC	CASSLQGSYYGYTF
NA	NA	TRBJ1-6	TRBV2	TGTGCCAGCAGTGAAAGTCCACAGGCGGCGGGGAATTCACCCCTCCACTTT	CASSESPQAAGNSPLHF
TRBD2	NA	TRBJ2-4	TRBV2	TGTGCCAGCAACCTAGCGGGAGGGGGGGCCCTATCCAAAAACATTCAGTACTTC	CASNLAGGGALSKNIQYF
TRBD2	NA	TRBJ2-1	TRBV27	TGTGCCAGCAGCCTCGGACTAGCGGGGGTCAATGAGCAGTTCTTC	CASSLGLAGVNEQFF
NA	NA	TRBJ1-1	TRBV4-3	TGCGCCAGCAGCCAAGACTCAGTGGTGAACACTGAAGCTTTCTTT	CASSQDSVVNTEAFF
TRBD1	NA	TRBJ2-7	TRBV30	TGTGCCTGGAGTACCGGGACAGGGACCTACGAGCAGTACTTC	CAWSTGTGTYEQYF
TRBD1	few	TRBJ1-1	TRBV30	TGTGCCTGGAAGAAGACAGGGGAGAACACTGAAGCTTTCTTT	CAWKKTGENTEAFF
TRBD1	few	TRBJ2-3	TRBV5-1	TGCGCCAGCAGCTTCGGGGACAGGATCACAGATACGCAGTATTTT	CASSFGDRITDTQYF
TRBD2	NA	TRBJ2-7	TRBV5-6	TGTGCCAGCAGCTGGGGGGGACTAGCGGAGAGCTCCTACGAGCAGTACTTC	CASSWGGLAESSYEQYF
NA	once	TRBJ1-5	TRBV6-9	TGTGCCAGCAGTTACTCGGAAGTCTTTCGTCAGCCCCAGCATTTT	CASSYSEVFRQPQHF
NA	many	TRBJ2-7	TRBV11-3	TGTGCCAGCAGCCTATCTCCGAACTACGAGCAGTACTTC	CASSLSPNYEQYF
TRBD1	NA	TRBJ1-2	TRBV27	TGTGCCAGCAGGTCCATGGACAGGAACTATGGCTACACCTTC	CASRSMDRNYGYTF
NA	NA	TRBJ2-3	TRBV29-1	TGCAGCGTTGAGGCCGGTTTCAGAGATACGCAGTATTTT	CSVEAGFRDTQYF
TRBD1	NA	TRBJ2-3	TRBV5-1	TGCGCCAGCAGCCTCGGGACAGGCACAGATACGCAGTATTTT	CASSLGTGTDTQYF
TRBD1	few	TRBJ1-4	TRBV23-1	TGCGCCAGCAGCCAGGGGGACAGGGGGATGTATGAAAAACTGTTTTTT	CASSQGDRGMYEKLFF
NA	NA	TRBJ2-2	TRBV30	TGTGCCTGGAGTGTACTTGGTGGGTTTCACACCGGGGAGCTGTTTTTT	CAWSVLGGFHTGELFF
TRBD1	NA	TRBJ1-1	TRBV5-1	TGCGCCAGCAGCCCCGACAGGGGGAACACTGAAGCTTTCTTT	CASSPDRGNTEAFF
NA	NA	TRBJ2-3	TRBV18	TGTGCCAGCTCTTTACCCGGGTCAGATACGCAGTATTTT	CASSLPGSDTQYF
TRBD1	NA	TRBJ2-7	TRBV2	TGTGCCAGCAGACGGGGACAGGGTTCCTACGAGCAGTACTTC	CASRRGQGSYEQYF
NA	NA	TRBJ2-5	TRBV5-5	TGTGCCAGCAGCCGACACAGGGAAGAGACCCAGTACTTC	CASSRHREETQYF